This entry lists 16 T cell receptor beta chains sequenced from one sample in a study of T cell responses to AZD1222 COVID-19 vaccine (dated by TCRdb to the early 2020s). The library was prepared using the immunoSEQ multiplex PCR assay. TCRdb carries this immuneACCESS record with in-frame sequences only. Its versions omit some clonotypes, under half of them owing to an unresolved V gene in the studies checked, with the rest unexplained. Present in this sample are about 92,000 clones, approximately 90% of which were seen just once. The ten largest clones represent about a tenth of the sample. In light of the paper, this sample's time point label describes: baseline before first vaccination. Specimen: peripheral blood, collected on day 0 of AZD1222 vaccination. These receptors came from an adult in good health.

This clone is a singleton in its sample. The V gene is TRBV7-2, the J gene TRBJ2-7, with TRBD2 matching over 8 bases. J gave up 3 bases and V 0 bases, and 10 bases lay outside the gene matches. The CDR3 covers 17 residues. Per the germline V gene, CDR1 is SGHTA and CDR2 is FQGNSA. CDR3 bases: TGTGCCAGCAGCTTAGCGATGGGCGGGGGGCGGCACTACGAGCAGTACTTC. Translated: CASSLAMGGGRHYEQYF. The entire variable domain, with the rest obtained from reference TRBV7-2 and TRBJ2-7, is as follows: GAGVSQSPSNKVTEKGKDVELRCDPISGHTALYWYRQSLGQGLEFLIYFQGNSAPDKSGLPSDRFSAERTGGSVSTLTIQRTQQEDSAVYLCASSLAMGGGRHYEQYFGPGTRLTVT.

In this sample, this clone turned up once. The chain carries TRBV28 and TRBJ2-7; TRBD1 agrees at 9 bases. The CDR3 has 15 residues. Germline-derived CDR1 and CDR2 are MDHEN and SYDVKM. The V and J ends lost 6 bases and 5 bases, in that order; junction bases with no gene match: 11. As DNA, the CDR3 is TGTGCCAGCAGACCTACGGACAGGGGTCCGCACGAGCAGTACTTC. As protein: CASRPTDRGPHEQYF.

V is TRBV3-1 (or the pseudogene TRBV3-2) and J is TRBJ2-7; D remains ambiguous. The CDR3 totals 12 residues. Germline CDR1 and CDR2: LGHDT and YNNKEL (reference sequence). The V end was cut by 0 bases, the J end by 6 bases, with 6 bases between. The CDR3 DNA reads as TGTGCCAGCAGCCAAGACAGGTTCGAGCAGTACTTC. This codes for CASSQDRFEQYF.

This rearrangement joins TRBV7-9 to TRBJ1-6; 7 bases are shared with TRBD1. This CDR3 is built from 15 residues. Trimming took 5 bases from V and 14 from J; bases not matched to a gene: 15. Germline V gene data show CDR1 as SEHNR and CDR2 as FQNEAQ (reference sequence). The CDR3 DNA reads as TGTGCCAGCAGCCCAGACAGGGCCGCTTGGGGGGCCCTCCACTTT. Its translation: CASSPDRAAWGALHF. The variable domain in full, with the rest retrieved from reference TRBV7-9 and TRBJ1-6, is DTGVSQNPRHKITKRGQNVTFRCDPISEHNRLYWYRQTLGQGPEFLTYFQNEAQLEKSRLLSDRFSAERPKGSFSTLEIQRTEQGDSAMYLCASSPDRAAWGALHFGNGTRLTVT.

The rearrangement joins TRBV2 to TRBJ1-4, with D possibly being TRBD1 (5 bases). The V and J ends lost 4 bases and 11 bases respectively, with 17 bases between them. CDR3 length equals 14 residues. CDR1 and CDR2 (germline): SNHLY, FYNNEI. The CDR3 region is CASSVSQDVHKLFF. The DNA of the CDR3 is TGTGCCAGCAGTGTATCACAGGATGTACACAAACTGTTTTTT.

This sequence joins TRBV6-5 and TRBJ2-7; TRBD1 aligns across 10 bases. Per germline, CDR1 MNHEY and CDR2 SVGAGI. This CDR3 contains 15 residues. The V gene end was trimmed by 5 bases and the J gene end by 2 bases; junction bases not matched to a gene: 6. CDR3 loop: CASSPRDRGPYEQYF. CDR3 coding DNA: TGTGCCAGCAGTCCGCGGGACAGGGGTCCCTACGAGCAGTACTTC.

The V and J genes are TRBV11-2 and TRBJ1-6; D possibly corresponds to TRBD1 (6 bases). V was pared by 3 bases and J by 9 bases, with 18 bases between. Germline CDR1 is SGHAT and CDR2 is FQNNGV. CDR3 length: 16 residues. CDR3: CASSFMGAQGSSPLHF. CDR3 coding DNA: TGTGCCAGCAGCTTTATGGGAGCACAGGGCAGTTCACCCCTCCACTTT.

This sequence joins TRBV19 and TRBJ1-2; no clear D. V was shortened by 7 bases and J by 4 bases, with 19 bases between the two germline ends. The CDR3 spans 15 residues. Germline V gene sequence: CDR1 LNHDA, CDR2 SQIVND (reference sequence). The CDR3 DNA reads as TGTGCCAGTACCCAAGGTGGGTCAGGCCTCTATGGCTACACCTTC. It is translated as CASTQGGSGLYGYTF. The whole variable domain, filled in from reference TRBV19 and TRBJ1-2, reads DGGITQSPKYLFRKEGQNVTLSCEQNLNHDAMYWYRQDPGQGLRLIYYSQIVNDFQKGDIAEGYSVSREKKESFPLTVTSAQKNPTAFYLCASTQGGSGLYGYTFGSGTRLTVV.

This chain joins TRBV6-5 and TRBJ1-1; the D is unclear. The germline V and J ends were trimmed by 7 bases and 3 bases, with 18 bases remaining between them. There are 15 residues in the CDR3. Germline-derived CDR1 and CDR2 are MNHEY and SVGAGI. This CDR3 is CASTRSETTYTEAFF. The CDR3, as DNA: TGTGCCAGCACTCGGTCGGAGACGACATACACTGAAGCTTTCTTT.

The rearrangement links TRBV19 to TRBJ1-4; weak D call: TRBD1 (6 bases). Looked up from germline, CDR1 is LNHDA and CDR2 is SQIVND (reference sequence). This CDR3 is 14 amino acids long. Trimming took 3 bases from V and 8 from J, leaving 13 bases between them. The CDR3 is CASSIKQGGEKLFF. As DNA, the CDR3 is TGTGCCAGTAGTATCAAACAGGGAGGAGAAAAACTGTTTTTT.

The genes are TRBV2 and TRBJ2-2; 8 nucleotides align to TRBD2. The CDR3 has 15 residues. The germline V gene encodes CDR1 SNHLY and CDR2 FYNNEI. V shed 4 bases, J shed 1 base, and the junction held 2 bases outside the gene matches. CDR3 nucleotides: TGTGCCAGCAGTGCCACTAGCGGGAACACCGGGGAGCTGTTTTTT. Translating gives CASSATSGNTGELFF.

This clone appeared once. The chain has TRBV5-1 and TRBJ2-1; D is uncertain. This CDR3 is built from 15 residues. From germline, CDR1 is SGHRS and CDR2 YFSETQ. The V end lost 0 bases, the J end lost 8 bases, and 15 bases lay between the germline ends. Here the CDR3 reads CASSLVGNNNDEQFF. The CDR3 bases are TGCGCCAGCAGCTTGGTAGGGAACAACAATGATGAGCAGTTCTTC.

The gene calls are TRBV2 and TRBJ2-3; D assignment may be TRBD1 or TRBD2 (6 bases each). CDR1 and CDR2 (germline): SNHLY, FYNNEI. The CDR3 totals 13 residues. V lost 6 bases to trimming and J lost 5 bases, with 12 bases between them. CDR3 amino acids: CASRGGPGDTQYF. CDR3 coding DNA: TGTGCCAGCAGGGGGGGCCCCGGAGATACGCAGTATTTT.

The genes are TRBV7-2 and TRBJ1-2; a possible D gene is TRBD1 (5 bases). The CDR3 has 13 residues. Trimming took off 4 bases at V and 4 bases at J, with 10 bases between the two ends. The germline V gene encodes CDR1 SGHTA and CDR2 FQGNSA. The CDR3 loop is CASSSGQGYGYTF. The CDR3 DNA reads as TGTGCCAGCAGCTCCGGGCAGGGCTATGGCTACACCTTC.

The chain joins TRBV19 to TRBJ2-5, with D possibly TRBD2 on 6 matching bases. Trimming left V 3 bases short and J 5 bases short, with 13 bases between. CDR3 length: 14 amino acids. Germline V gene lookup returns CDR1 LNHDA and CDR2 SQIVND (reference sequence). The CDR3 reads CASSMGRWGETQYF. In nucleotides, the CDR3 is TGTGCCAGTAGTATGGGGAGGTGGGGGGAGACCCAGTACTTC.

About this clone itself: A far larger clone is a single base away, which makes a read error likely. The same CDR3 can be traced to other DNA sequences in this sample. This chain uses TRBV11-2 with TRBJ1-1, with D uncertain. CDR1 and CDR2 (germline): SGHAT, FQNNGV. This CDR3 contains 13 residues. Trimming removed 1 base from V and 1 base from J, with 4 bases in between. The CDR3 DNA reads as TGTGCCAGCAGCTTAGCCAGGAACACTGAAGCTTTCTTT. Protein: CASSLARNTEAFF.